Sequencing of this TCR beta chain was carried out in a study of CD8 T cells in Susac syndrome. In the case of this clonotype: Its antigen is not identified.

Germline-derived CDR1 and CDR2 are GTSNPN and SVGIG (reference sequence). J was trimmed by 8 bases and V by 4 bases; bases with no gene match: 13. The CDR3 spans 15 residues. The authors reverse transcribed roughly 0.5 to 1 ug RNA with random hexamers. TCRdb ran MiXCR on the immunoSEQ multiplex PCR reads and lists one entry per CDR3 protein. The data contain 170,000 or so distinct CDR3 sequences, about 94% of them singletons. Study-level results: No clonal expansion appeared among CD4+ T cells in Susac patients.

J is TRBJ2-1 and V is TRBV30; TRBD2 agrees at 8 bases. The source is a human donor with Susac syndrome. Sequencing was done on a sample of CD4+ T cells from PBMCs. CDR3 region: CAWKVVGGGFYEQFF. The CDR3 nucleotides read TGTGCCTGGAAGGTAGTGGGCGGGGGGTTCTATGAGCAGTTCTTC.